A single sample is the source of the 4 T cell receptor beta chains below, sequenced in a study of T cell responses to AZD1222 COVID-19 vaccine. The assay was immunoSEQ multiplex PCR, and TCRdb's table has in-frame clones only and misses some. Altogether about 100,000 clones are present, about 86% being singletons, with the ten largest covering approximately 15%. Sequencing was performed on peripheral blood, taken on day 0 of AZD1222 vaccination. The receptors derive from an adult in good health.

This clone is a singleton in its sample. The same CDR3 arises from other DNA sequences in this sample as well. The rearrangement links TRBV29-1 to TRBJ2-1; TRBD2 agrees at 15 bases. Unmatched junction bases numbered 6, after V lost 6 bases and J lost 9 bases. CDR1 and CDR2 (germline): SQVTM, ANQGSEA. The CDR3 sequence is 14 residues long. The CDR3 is CSVGLAGGSSEQFF. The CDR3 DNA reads TGCAGCGTGGGACTAGCGGGGGGTAGTAGTGAGCAGTTCTTC.

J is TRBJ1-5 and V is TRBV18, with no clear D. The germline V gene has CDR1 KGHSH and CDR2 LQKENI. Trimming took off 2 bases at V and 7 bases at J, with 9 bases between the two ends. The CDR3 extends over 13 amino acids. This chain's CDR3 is CASSPGDTQPQHF. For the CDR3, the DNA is TGTGCCAGCTCACCAGGCGACACACAGCCCCAGCATTTT.

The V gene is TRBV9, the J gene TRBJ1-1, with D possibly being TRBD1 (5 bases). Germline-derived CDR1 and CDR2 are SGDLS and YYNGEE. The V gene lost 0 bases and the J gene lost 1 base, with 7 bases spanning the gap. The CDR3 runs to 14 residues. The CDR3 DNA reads TGTGCCAGCAGCGTAGCACAGGAGAACACTGAAGCTTTCTTT. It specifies CASSVAQENTEAFF.

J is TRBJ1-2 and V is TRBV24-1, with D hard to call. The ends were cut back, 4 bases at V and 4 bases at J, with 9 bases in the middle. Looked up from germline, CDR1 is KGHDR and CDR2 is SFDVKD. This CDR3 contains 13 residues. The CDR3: CATSDPIGYGYTF. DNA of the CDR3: TGTGCCACCAGTGACCCCATCGGCTATGGCTACACCTTC.